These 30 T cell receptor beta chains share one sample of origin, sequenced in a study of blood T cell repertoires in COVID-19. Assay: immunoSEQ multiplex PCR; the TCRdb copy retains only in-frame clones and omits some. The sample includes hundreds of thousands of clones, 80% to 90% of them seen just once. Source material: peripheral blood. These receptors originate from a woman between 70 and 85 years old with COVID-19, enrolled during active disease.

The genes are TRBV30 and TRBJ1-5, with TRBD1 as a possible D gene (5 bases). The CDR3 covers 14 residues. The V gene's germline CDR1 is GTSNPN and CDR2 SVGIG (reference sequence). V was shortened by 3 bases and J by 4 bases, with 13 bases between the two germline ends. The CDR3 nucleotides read TGTGCCTGGAGCGCCTTTGGGGGGAATCAGCCCCAGCATTTT. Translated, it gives CAWSAFGGNQPQHF. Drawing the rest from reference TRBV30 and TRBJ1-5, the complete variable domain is SQTIHQWPATLVQPVGSPLSLECTVEGTSNPNLYWYRQAAGRGLQLLFYSVGIGQISSEVPQNLSASRPQDRQFILSSKKLLLSDSGFYLCAWSAFGGNQPQHFGDGTRLSIL.

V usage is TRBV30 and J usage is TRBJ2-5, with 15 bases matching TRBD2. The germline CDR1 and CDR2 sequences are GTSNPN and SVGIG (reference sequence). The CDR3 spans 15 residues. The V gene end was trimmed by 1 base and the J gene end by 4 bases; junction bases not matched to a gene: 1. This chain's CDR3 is CAWSAGLAGGETQYF. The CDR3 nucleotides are TGTGCCTGGAGTGCGGGACTAGCGGGAGGAGAGACCCAGTACTTC.

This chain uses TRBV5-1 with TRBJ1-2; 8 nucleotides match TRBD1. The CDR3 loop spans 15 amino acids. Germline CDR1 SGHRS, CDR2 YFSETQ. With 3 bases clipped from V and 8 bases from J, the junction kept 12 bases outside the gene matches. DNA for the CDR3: TGCGCCAGCAGCTCCGGACAGGGCTTCGGAGGCGGCTACACCTTC. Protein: CASSSGQGFGGGYTF.

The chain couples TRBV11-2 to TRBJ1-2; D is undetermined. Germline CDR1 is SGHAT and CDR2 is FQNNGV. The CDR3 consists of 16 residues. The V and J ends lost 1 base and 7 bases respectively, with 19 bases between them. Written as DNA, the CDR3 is TGTGCCAGCAGCTTAGGTCCCGGACTCAATTCGGGTGGCTACACCTTC. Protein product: CASSLGPGLNSGGYTF.

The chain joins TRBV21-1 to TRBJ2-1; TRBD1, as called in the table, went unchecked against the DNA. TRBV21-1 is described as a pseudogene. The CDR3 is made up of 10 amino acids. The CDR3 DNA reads TGTGCCAGCCCCAGGGGTGAGCAGTTCTTC. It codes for CASPRGEQFF.

The CDR3 is CASSEATGTGAFF. As DNA, the CDR3 is TGTGCCAGCAGTGAAGCGACAGGTACGGGAGCTTTCTTT. The rearrangement joins TRBV6-1 to TRBJ1-1, with TRBD1 as a possible D gene (6 bases). The V and J ends lost 0 bases and 10 bases respectively, with 12 bases between them. The CDR3 is 13 amino acids. The germline CDR1 and CDR2 sequences are MNHNS and SASEGT.

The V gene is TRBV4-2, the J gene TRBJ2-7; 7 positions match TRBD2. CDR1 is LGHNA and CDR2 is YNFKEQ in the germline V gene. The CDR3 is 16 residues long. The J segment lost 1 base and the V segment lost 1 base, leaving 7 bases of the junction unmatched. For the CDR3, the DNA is TGTGCCAGCAGCCAAGGGGTAGCGGGTGGGTCCTACGAGCAGTACTTC. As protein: CASSQGVAGGSYEQYF.

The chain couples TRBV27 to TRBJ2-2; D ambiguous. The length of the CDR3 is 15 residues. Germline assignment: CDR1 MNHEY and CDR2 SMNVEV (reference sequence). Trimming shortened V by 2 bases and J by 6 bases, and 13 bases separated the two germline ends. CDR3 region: CASSLGAGPPGELFF. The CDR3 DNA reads TGTGCCAGCAGTTTAGGTGCAGGCCCCCCCGGGGAGCTGTTTTTT.

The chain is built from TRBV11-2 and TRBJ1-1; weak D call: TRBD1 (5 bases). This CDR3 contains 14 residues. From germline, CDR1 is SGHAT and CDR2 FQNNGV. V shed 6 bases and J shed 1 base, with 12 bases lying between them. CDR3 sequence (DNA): TGTGCCAGCAGAGATGGACAAGCGAACACTGAAGCTTTCTTT. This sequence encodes CASRDGQANTEAFF.

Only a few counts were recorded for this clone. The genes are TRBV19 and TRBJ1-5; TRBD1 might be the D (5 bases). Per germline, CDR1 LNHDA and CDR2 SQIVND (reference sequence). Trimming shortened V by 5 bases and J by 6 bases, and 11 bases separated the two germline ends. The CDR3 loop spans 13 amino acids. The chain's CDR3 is CASSGGVGQPQHF. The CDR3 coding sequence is TGTGCCAGTAGTGGAGGGGTAGGTCAGCCCCAGCATTTT.

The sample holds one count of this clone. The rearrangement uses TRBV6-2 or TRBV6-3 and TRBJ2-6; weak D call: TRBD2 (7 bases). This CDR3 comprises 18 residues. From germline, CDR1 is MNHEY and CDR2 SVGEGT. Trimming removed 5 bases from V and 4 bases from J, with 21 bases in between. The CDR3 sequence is CASSTPSGGGTGANVLTF. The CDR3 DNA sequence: TGTGCCAGCAGTACACCTAGCGGAGGGGGTACGGGGGCCAACGTCCTGACTTTC.

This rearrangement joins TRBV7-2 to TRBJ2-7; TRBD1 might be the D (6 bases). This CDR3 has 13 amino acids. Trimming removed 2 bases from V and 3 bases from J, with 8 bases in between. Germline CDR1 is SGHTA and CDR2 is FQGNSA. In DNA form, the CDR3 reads TGTGCCAGCAGCTTAAACAGGGTCTACGAGCAGTACTTC. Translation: CASSLNRVYEQYF.

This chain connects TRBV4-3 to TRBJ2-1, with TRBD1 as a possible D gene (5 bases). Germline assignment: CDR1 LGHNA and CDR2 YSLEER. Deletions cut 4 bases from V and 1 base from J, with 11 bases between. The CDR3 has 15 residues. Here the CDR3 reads CASSRQGVSYNEQFF. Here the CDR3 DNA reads TGCGCCAGCAGCCGACAAGGGGTTTCCTACAATGAGCAGTTCTTC.

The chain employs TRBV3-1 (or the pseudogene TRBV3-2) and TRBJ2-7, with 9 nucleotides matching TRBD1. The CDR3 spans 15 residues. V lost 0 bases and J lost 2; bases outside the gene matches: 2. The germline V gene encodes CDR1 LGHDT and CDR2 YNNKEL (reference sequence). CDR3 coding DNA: TGTGCCAGCAGCCAAGAGGACAGGGGACCCTACGAGCAGTACTTC. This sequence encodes CASSQEDRGPYEQYF.

Written as DNA, the CDR3 is TGTGCCAGCAGCGGCGCGGGACAGGGGGTTTACGAGCAGTACTTC. Translated: CASSGAGQGVYEQYF. The chain combines TRBV5-5 with TRBJ2-7, with TRBD1 matching over 11 bases. This CDR3 region has 15 residues. Trimming removed 4 bases from V and 4 bases from J; junction bases left unmatched: 7. Germline CDR1 and CDR2: SGHKS and YYEKEE (reference sequence). Full variable domain (rest looked up from reference TRBV5-5 and TRBJ2-7): DAGVTQSPTHLIKTRGQQVTLRCSPISGHKSVSWYQQVLGQGPQFIFQYYEKEERGRGNFPDRFSARQFPNYSSELNVNALLLGDSALYLCASSGAGQGVYEQYFGPGTRLTVT.

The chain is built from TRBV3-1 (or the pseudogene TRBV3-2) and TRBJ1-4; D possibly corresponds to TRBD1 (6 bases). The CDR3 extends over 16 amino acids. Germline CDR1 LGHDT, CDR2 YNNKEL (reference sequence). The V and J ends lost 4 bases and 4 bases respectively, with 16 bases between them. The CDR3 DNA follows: TGTGCCAGCAGCCCGTATACAGGGATGGGTAATGAAAAACTGTTTTTT. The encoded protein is CASSPYTGMGNEKLFF.

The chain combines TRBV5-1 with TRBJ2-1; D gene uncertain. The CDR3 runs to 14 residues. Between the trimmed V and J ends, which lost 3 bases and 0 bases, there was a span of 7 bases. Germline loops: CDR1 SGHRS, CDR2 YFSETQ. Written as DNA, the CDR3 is TGCGCCAGCAGCTCCGGGTTCTCCTACAATGAGCAGTTCTTC. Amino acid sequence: CASSSGFSYNEQFF.

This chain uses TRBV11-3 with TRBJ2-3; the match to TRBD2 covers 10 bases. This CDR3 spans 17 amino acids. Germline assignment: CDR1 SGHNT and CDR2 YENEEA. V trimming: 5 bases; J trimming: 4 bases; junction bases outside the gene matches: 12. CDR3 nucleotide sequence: TGTGCCAGCAGCGCCAGGACTAGCGGAGGATCGGCAGATACGCAGTATTTT. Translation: CASSARTSGGSADTQYF.

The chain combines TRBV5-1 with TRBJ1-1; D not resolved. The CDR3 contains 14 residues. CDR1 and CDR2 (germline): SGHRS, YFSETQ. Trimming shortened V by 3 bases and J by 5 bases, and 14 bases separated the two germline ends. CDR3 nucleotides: TGCGCCAGCAGCTATATGAATGGCGGGACTGAAGCTTTCTTT. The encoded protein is CASSYMNGGTEAFF.

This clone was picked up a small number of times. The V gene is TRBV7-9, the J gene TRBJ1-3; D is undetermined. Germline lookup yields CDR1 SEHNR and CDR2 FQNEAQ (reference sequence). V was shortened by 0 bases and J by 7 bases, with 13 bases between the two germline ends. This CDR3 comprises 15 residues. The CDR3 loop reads CASSLAPRLGNTIYF. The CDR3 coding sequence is TGTGCCAGCAGCTTAGCACCGCGGTTGGGTAACACCATATATTTT. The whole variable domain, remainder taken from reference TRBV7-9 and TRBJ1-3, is DTGVSQNPRHKITKRGQNVTFRCDPISEHNRLYWYRQTLGQGPEFLTYFQNEAQLEKSRLLSDRFSAERPKGSFSTLEIQRTEQGDSAMYLCASSLAPRLGNTIYFGEGSWLTVV.

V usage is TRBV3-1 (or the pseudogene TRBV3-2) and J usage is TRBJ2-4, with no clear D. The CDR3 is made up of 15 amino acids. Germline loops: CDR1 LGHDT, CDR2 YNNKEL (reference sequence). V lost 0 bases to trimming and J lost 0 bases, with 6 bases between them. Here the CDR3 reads CASSQDSLAKNIQYF. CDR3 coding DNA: TGTGCCAGCAGCCAAGATTCACTAGCCAAAAACATTCAGTACTTC.

The CDR3 region is CASSARGYEQYF. CDR3 sequence (DNA): TGTGCCAGCAGCGCCCGGGGTTACGAGCAGTACTTC. The V call is TRBV11-2, the J call TRBJ2-7, with D possibly matching TRBD2 (5 bases). Germline CDR1 is SGHAT and CDR2 is FQNNGV. V gave up 5 bases and J gave up 4 bases, with 9 bases separating them. CDR3 length: 12 residues.

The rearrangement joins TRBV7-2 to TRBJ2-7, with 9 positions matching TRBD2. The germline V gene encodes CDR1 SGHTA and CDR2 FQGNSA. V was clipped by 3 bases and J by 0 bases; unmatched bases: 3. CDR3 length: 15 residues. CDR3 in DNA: TGTGCCAGCAGCTTTACTAGCGGGTCCTCCTACGAGCAGTACTTC. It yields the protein CASSFTSGSSYEQYF.

The CDR3 sequence is CASSPQGLTYNEQFF. In DNA form, the CDR3 reads TGTGCCAGCTCACCACAGGGGCTTACCTACAATGAGCAGTTCTTC. This rearrangement joins TRBV18 to TRBJ2-1; D is possibly TRBD1 (5 bases). The CDR3 sequence is 15 residues long. V was pared by 1 base and J by 2 bases, with 9 bases between. The germline V gene encodes CDR1 KGHSH and CDR2 LQKENI. Together with reference TRBV18 and TRBJ2-1, the CDR3 gives the full variable domain: NAGVMQNPRHLVRRRGQEARLRCSPMKGHSHVYWYRQLPEEGLKFMVYLQKENIIDESGMPKERFSAEFPKEGPSILRIQQVVRGDSAAYFCASSPQGLTYNEQFFGPGTRLTVL.

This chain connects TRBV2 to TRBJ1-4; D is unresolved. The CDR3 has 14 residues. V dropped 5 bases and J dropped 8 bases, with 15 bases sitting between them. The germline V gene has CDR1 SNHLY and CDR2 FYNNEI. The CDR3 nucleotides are TGTGCCAGCAGTTTACACACGGTGGAGGAAAAACTGTTTTTT. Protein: CASSLHTVEEKLFF.

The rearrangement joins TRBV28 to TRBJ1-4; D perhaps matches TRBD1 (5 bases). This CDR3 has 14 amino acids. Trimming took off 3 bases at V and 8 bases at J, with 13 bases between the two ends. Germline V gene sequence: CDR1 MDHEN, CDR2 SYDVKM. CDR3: CASSLGGMGEKLFF. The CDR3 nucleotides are TGTGCCAGCAGTTTGGGGGGGATGGGCGAAAAACTGTTTTTT.

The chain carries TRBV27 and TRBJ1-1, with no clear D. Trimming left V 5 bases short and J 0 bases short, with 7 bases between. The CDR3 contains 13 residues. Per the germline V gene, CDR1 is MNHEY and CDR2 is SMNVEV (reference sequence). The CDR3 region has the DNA TGTGCCAGCAGTCCCCGTTTGAACACTGAAGCTTTCTTT. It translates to CASSPRLNTEAFF.

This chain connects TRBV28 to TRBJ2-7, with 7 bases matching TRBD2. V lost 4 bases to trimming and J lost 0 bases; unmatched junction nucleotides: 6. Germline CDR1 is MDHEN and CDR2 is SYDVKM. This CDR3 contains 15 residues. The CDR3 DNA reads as TGTGCCAGCAGTTGGTGGGAGCGGGACTCCTACGAGCAGTACTTC. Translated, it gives CASSWWERDSYEQYF. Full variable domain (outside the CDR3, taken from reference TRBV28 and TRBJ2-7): DVKVTQSSRYLVKRTGEKVFLECVQDMDHENMFWYRQDPGLGLRLIYFSYDVKMKEKGDIPEGYSVSREKKERFSLILESASTNQTSMYLCASSWWERDSYEQYFGPGTRLTVT.

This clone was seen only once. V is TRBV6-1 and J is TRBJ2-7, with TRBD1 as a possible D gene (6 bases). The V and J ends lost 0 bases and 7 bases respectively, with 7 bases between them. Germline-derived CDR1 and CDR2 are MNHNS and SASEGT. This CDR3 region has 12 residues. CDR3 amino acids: CASSEADREQYF. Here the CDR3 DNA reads TGTGCCAGCAGTGAAGCAGACAGGGAGCAGTACTTC.

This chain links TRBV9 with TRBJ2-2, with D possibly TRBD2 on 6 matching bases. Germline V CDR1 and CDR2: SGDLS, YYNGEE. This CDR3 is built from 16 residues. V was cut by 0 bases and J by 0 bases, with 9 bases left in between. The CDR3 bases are TGTGCCAGCAGCGTAGTAGGACTATCGAACACCGGGGAGCTGTTTTTT. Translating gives CASSVVGLSNTGELFF.